This T cell receptor (beta chain) was sequenced during a study of CD8 T cells in Susac syndrome. Random hexamers served to reverse transcribe about 0.5 to 1 ug RNA. TCRdb reprocessed the immunoSEQ multiplex PCR reads with MiXCR, giving one entry per CDR3 protein. The sample records some 150,000 distinct CDR3 sequences, 90% to 97% being singletons. The CDR3 has 15 amino acids. Trimming stripped 2 bases from V and 1 base from J, with 10 bases between. Per the germline V gene, CDR1 is SGHRS and CDR2 is YFSETQ. This TCR derives from a human donor with Susac syndrome. The chain joins TRBV5-1 to TRBJ2-1; D not resolved. The sequenced material came from CD4+ T cells from PBMCs. In DNA, the CDR3 is TGCGCCAGCAGCTTTTTTGAGGAATCCTACAATGAGCAGTTCTTC. Protein sequence: CASSFFEESYNEQFF.